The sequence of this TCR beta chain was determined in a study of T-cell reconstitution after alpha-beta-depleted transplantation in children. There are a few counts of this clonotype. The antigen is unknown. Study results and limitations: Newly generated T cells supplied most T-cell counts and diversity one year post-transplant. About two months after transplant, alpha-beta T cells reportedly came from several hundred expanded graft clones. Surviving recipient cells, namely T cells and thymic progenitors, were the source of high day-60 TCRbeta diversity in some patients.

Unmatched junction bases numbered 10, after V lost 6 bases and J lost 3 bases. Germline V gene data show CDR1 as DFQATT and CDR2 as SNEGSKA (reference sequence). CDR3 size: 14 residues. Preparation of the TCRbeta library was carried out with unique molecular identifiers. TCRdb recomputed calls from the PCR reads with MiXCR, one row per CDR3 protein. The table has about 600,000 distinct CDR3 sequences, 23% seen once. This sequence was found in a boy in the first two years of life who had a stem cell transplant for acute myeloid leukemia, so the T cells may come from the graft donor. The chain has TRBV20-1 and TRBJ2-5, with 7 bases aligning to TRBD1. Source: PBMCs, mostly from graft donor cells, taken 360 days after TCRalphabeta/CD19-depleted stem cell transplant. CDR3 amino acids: CSAADRQGEETQYF. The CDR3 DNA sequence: TGCAGTGCCGCTGACAGACAGGGAGAAGAGACCCAGTACTTC.